The text below deals with one TCR beta chain. The CDR3 contains 16 residues. Germline lookup yields CDR1 LNHNV and CDR2 YYDKDF (reference sequence). Trimming at V came to 8 bases and at J to 4 bases, leaving 13 bases not matched to a gene. The entry originates in a study of cytotoxic CD8 clonotypes in ibrutinib-treated CLL. Study information: The study included 11 to 12 relapsed/refractory and 15 treatment-naive patients; about 18 had IGHV unmutated disease. Per sample, productive templates averaged around 250,000 and productive rearrangements averaged roughly 91,000. After a median roughly twelve months on treatment (6 to 36), response samples were drawn.

Investigators sought sequencing depths of between 1 in 200,000 and 1 in 1 million T cells. Using immunoSEQ multiplex PCR, the repertoire was profiled, and TCRdb retains in-frame clones only, with some absent. The sample yields around 300,000 clones, roughly 85% seen once. The clonotype comes from a human donor with chronic lymphocytic leukemia. The sequencing used PBMCs, collected before ibrutinib treatment. The rearrangement links TRBV15 to TRBJ1-2, with 10 bases matching TRBD1. CDR3 in amino acids: CATWLSGQGRPYGYTF. CDR3 DNA: TGTGCCACCTGGCTCTCGGGACAGGGGCGACCCTATGGCTACACCTTC.